The present T cell receptor beta chain was sequenced within a study of T cell changes during pregnancy in multiple sclerosis (dated by TCRdb to about 2019). For the study in its entirety: Changes in the T cell repertoire over the course of pregnancy were examined in this study in women with multiple sclerosis.

V is pruned by 5 bases and J by 4 bases, leaving 6 bases of the junction without a gene match. Counted from cysteine to phenylalanine, this CDR3 has 14 amino acids. The kept DNA is CDR3 alone, 42 bases in frame from the first base. Per the germline V gene, SNHLY is the CDR1 and FYNNEI is the CDR2. Receptors were amplified or captured by the immunoSEQ multiplex PCR assay. TCRdb provides this immuneACCESS table in a form limited to in-frame rearrangements. Some clones are lacking; in checked studies, under half of them reflect an unresolved V gene, and why the rest are absent is not known. The sample table contains some 62,000 clones; only one count was recorded for around 92% of them. Clones ranked in the top ten supply around 2.8% of the sample. This clone was seen only once. The antigen this receptor binds is unknown. No base-level quality is on record; no much larger clone is a single base apart.

This specimen consisted of peripheral blood, obtained in the second trimester of pregnancy. The TCR comes from a female donor in good health, enrolled as a control in a pregnancy study. The sequence is built from TRBV2 and TRBJ2-3, with 7 central nucleotides matching TRBD2. The DNA sequence is given as TGTGCCAGCAGTAGGACTAGAACGGCAGATACGCAGTATTTT. This is translated as CASSRTRTADTQYF. Outside the CDR3, residues come from the reference TRBV2 and TRBJ2-3 proteins, so the full variable domain is: EPEVTQTPSHQVTQMGQEVILRCVPISNHLYFYWYRQILGQKVEFLVSFYNNEISEKSEIFDDQFSVERPDGSNFTLKIRSTKLEDSAMYFCASSRTRTADTQYFGPGTRLTVL.